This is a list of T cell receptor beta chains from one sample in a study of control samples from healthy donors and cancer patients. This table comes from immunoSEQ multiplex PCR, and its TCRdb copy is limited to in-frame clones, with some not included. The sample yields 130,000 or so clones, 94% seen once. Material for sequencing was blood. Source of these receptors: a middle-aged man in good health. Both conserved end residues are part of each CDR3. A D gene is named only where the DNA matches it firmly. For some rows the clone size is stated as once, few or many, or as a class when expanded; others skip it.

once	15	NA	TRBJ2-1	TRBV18	CASSPWIRWGDEQFF	TGTGCCAGCTCACCATGGATCCGTTGGGGCGATGAGCAGTTCTTC
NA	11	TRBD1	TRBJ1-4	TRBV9	CASSGTGGLFF	TGTGCCAGCAGCGGGACAGGAGGACTGTTTTTT
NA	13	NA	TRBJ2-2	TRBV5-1	CASSPEGAGELFF	TGCGCCAGCAGCCCGGAAGGCGCCGGGGAGCTGTTTTTT
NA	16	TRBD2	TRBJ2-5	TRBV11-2	CASSLDRGLVQETQYF	TGTGCCAGCAGCTTAGATCGTGGACTAGTGCAAGAGACCCAGTACTTC
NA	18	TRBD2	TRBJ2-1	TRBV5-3	CARSPRTSGRACYNEQFF	TGTGCCAGAAGCCCTAGGACTAGCGGGAGGGCCTGTTACAATGAGCAGTTCTTC
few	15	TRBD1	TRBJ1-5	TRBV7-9	CASSSDRASNQPQHF	TGTGCCAGCAGCTCGGACAGGGCTAGCAATCAGCCCCAGCATTTT
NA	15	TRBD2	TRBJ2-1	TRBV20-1	CSASTTSGSYNEQFF	TGCAGTGCCAGTACGACTAGCGGTTCCTACAATGAGCAGTTCTTC
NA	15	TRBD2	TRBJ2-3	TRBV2	CASSELAGSTDTQYF	TGTGCCAGCAGTGAACTAGCGGGGTCGACAGATACGCAGTATTTT
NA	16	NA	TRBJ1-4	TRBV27	CASSNRTWTANEKLFF	TGTGCCAGCAGTAACCGCACCTGGACAGCTAATGAAAAACTGTTTTTT
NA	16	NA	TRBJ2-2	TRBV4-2	CASSQDADRFTGELFF	TGTGCCAGCAGCCAAGATGCGGACCGGTTCACCGGGGAGCTGTTTTTT
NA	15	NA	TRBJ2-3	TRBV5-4	CASSLAALSTDTQYF	TGTGCCAGCAGCTTGGCGGCGCTTAGCACAGATACGCAGTATTTT
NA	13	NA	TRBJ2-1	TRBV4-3	CASSQASSDEQFF	TGCGCCAGCAGCCAAGCCTCGAGCGATGAGCAGTTCTTC
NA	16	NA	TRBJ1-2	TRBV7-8	CASSLVKGHTNYGYTF	TGTGCCAGCAGCTTAGTAAAAGGACACACTAACTATGGCTACACCTTC